Listed below are T cell receptor beta chains from one sample, sequenced in a study of blood T cell repertoires in COVID-19. Libraries were prepared by immunoSEQ multiplex PCR; TCRdb keeps only in-frame clonotypes and omits some of them. Of hundreds of thousands of clones in the sample, roughly nine tenths were seen once. Sequencing was performed on PBMCs or T cells enriched from blood (not recorded which). The origin of the receptors is a woman aged 40 to 55 who had recovered from COVID-19. CDR3s include the opening cysteine and the closing phenylalanine or tryptophan. The order of the fields is D gene, clone size, J gene, V gene, CDR3 protein, CDR3 DNA. A D gene is named only where the DNA matches it firmly. A clone size is listed for some rows: how often the clone was seen (once, few, many), or a class if it is expanded.

D gene: .
clone size: .
J gene: TRBJ2-7
V gene: TRBV20-1
CDR3 protein: CSASWSSYEQYF
CDR3 DNA: TGCAGTGCTAGTTGGAGCTCCTACGAGCAGTACTTC

D gene: .
clone size: .
J gene: TRBJ1-1
V gene: TRBV3-1/TRBV3-2
CDR3 protein: CASSQGGSMNTEAFF
CDR3 DNA: TGTGCCAGCAGCCAAGGGGGCAGTATGAACACTGAAGCTTTCTTT

D gene: .
clone size: .
J gene: TRBJ2-1
V gene: TRBV24-1
CDR3 protein: CATGEIDENEQFF
CDR3 DNA: TGTGCCACCGGAGAAATAGACGAGAATGAGCAGTTCTTC

D gene: .
clone size: .
J gene: TRBJ2-7
V gene: TRBV15
CDR3 protein: CATSRVGATLSYEQYF
CDR3 DNA: TGTGCCACCAGCAGAGTTGGAGCCACTCTCTCCTACGAGCAGTACTTC

D gene: .
clone size: .
J gene: TRBJ2-7
V gene: TRBV28
CDR3 protein: CASISNPHYEQYF
CDR3 DNA: TGTGCCAGCATTTCTAACCCGCACTACGAGCAGTACTTC

D gene: .
clone size: .
J gene: TRBJ1-5
V gene: TRBV2
CDR3 protein: CASSARVRQSNQPQHF
CDR3 DNA: TGTGCCAGCAGTGCCAGGGTTAGACAGTCAAATCAGCCCCAGCATTTT

D gene: TRBD2
clone size: once
J gene: TRBJ2-3
V gene: TRBV5-1
CDR3 protein: CASSLGLAGVLDTQYF
CDR3 DNA: TGCGCCAGCAGCTTGGGACTAGCGGGAGTCTTAGATACGCAGTATTTT

D gene: TRBD1
clone size: .
J gene: TRBJ1-2
V gene: TRBV9
CDR3 protein: CASSVARTGGGHIGGYTF
CDR3 DNA: TGTGCCAGCAGCGTAGCGCGGACAGGGGGCGGCCATATCGGTGGCTACACCTTC

D gene: TRBD2
clone size: .
J gene: TRBJ2-7
V gene: TRBV19
CDR3 protein: CASSQTTSGKYEQYF
CDR3 DNA: TGTGCCAGTAGTCAGACGACTAGCGGGAAGTACGAGCAGTACTTC

D gene: .
clone size: few
J gene: TRBJ1-6
V gene: TRBV27
CDR3 protein: CASSRAGQNSPLHF
CDR3 DNA: TGTGCCAGCAGTAGGGCAGGGCAGAATTCACCCCTCCACTTT

D gene: .
clone size: .
J gene: TRBJ1-1
V gene: TRBV5-1
CDR3 protein: CASTQNQNTEAFF
CDR3 DNA: TGCGCCAGCACGCAGAACCAGAACACTGAAGCTTTCTTT

D gene: .
clone size: .
J gene: TRBJ1-1
V gene: TRBV29-1
CDR3 protein: CSVERGGSDTEAFF
CDR3 DNA: TGCAGCGTTGAACGGGGGGGCTCGGACACTGAAGCTTTCTTT

D gene: .
clone size: .
J gene: TRBJ2-7
V gene: TRBV11-3
CDR3 protein: CASSLPGSYEQYF
CDR3 DNA: TGTGCCAGCAGCTTACCAGGGTCCTACGAGCAGTACTTC

D gene: TRBD1
clone size: .
J gene: TRBJ2-3
V gene: TRBV3-1/TRBV3-2
CDR3 protein: CASSQEDRGDTQYF
CDR3 DNA: TGTGCCAGCAGCCAAGAGGACAGGGGAGATACGCAGTATTTT

D gene: TRBD2
clone size: .
J gene: TRBJ2-3
V gene: TRBV19
CDR3 protein: CASKGTSERTDTQYF
CDR3 DNA: TGTGCCAGCAAAGGGACTAGCGAACGCACAGATACGCAGTATTTT

D gene: .
clone size: .
J gene: TRBJ1-5
V gene: TRBV5-1
CDR3 protein: CASSFAPLEGLQPQHF
CDR3 DNA: TGCGCCAGCAGCTTTGCTCCCCTGGAGGGTCTTCAGCCCCAGCATTTT

D gene: .
clone size: .
J gene: TRBJ2-7
V gene: TRBV28
CDR3 protein: CASKVGQSYEQYF
CDR3 DNA: TGTGCCAGCAAGGTGGGGCAGTCCTACGAGCAGTACTTC

D gene: .
clone size: .
J gene: TRBJ1-5
V gene: TRBV7-2
CDR3 protein: CASSTNRVGNQPQHF
CDR3 DNA: TGTGCCAGCAGCACAAACAGGGTTGGCAATCAGCCCCAGCATTTT

D gene: TRBD1
clone size: .
J gene: TRBJ1-4
V gene: TRBV6-6
CDR3 protein: CASSPLTGGLLGTNEKLFF
CDR3 DNA: TGTGCCAGCAGTCCCCTGACAGGGGGGCTGTTGGGAACTAATGAAAAACTGTTTTTT

D gene: TRBD1
clone size: .
J gene: TRBJ2-3
V gene: TRBV2
CDR3 protein: CASSEGQSTDTQYF
CDR3 DNA: TGTGCCAGCAGTGAGGGACAGTCCACAGATACGCAGTATTTT

D gene: TRBD1
clone size: .
J gene: TRBJ2-2
V gene: TRBV6-1
CDR3 protein: CASSERGRRTGELFF
CDR3 DNA: TGTGCCAGCAGTGAAAGGGGGCGCAGAACCGGGGAGCTGTTTTTT

D gene: .
clone size: .
J gene: TRBJ2-7
V gene: TRBV12-3/TRBV12-4
CDR3 protein: CASSTGIYEQYF
CDR3 DNA: TGTGCCAGCAGTACAGGGATCTACGAGCAGTACTTC

D gene: TRBD2
clone size: .
J gene: TRBJ2-3
V gene: TRBV9
CDR3 protein: CASSDGTSGMSDTQYF
CDR3 DNA: TGTGCCAGCAGCGATGGGACTAGCGGGATGTCAGATACGCAGTATTTT

D gene: .
clone size: .
J gene: TRBJ2-2
V gene: TRBV28
CDR3 protein: CASSRDSFLELFF
CDR3 DNA: TGTGCCAGCAGTCGAGACTCCTTCCTGGAGCTGTTTTTT

D gene: .
clone size: .
J gene: TRBJ2-7
V gene: TRBV7-8
CDR3 protein: CASSLSRQGGGQYF
CDR3 DNA: TGTGCCAGCAGCTTATCCCGGCAGGGGGGTGGGCAGTACTTC

D gene: .
clone size: .
J gene: TRBJ2-1
V gene: TRBV1
CDR3 protein: CTSSQRAGAVDEQFF
CDR3 DNA: TGCACCAGCAGCCAACGAGCGGGAGCTGTGGATGAGCAGTTCTTC

D gene: .
clone size: .
J gene: TRBJ2-4
V gene: TRBV7-9
CDR3 protein: CASSEPGHENIQYF
CDR3 DNA: TGTGCCAGCAGCGAACCGGGACACGAAAACATTCAGTACTTC

D gene: .
clone size: .
J gene: TRBJ1-1
V gene: TRBV29-1
CDR3 protein: CSVDGGNTEAFF
CDR3 DNA: TGCAGCGTTGACGGCGGCAACACTGAAGCTTTCTTT

D gene: TRBD2
clone size: once
J gene: TRBJ2-7
V gene: TRBV4-3
CDR3 protein: CASSHQPSGSSEQYF
CDR3 DNA: TGCGCCAGCAGCCATCAACCTAGCGGGAGCTCCGAGCAGTACTTC

D gene: .
clone size: .
J gene: TRBJ2-7
V gene: TRBV10-1
CDR3 protein: CASSEASSDEQYF
CDR3 DNA: TGCGCCAGCAGTGAGGCGTCTAGCGACGAGCAGTACTTC

D gene: .
clone size: few
J gene: TRBJ2-1
V gene: TRBV21-1
CDR3 protein: CASSKGSNPSSRNEQFF
CDR3 DNA: TGTGCCAGCAGCAAAGGATCAAACCCGAGCTCGCGGAATGAGCAGTTCTTC

D gene: TRBD1
clone size: .
J gene: TRBJ2-1
V gene: TRBV7-9
CDR3 protein: CASSQTGLNEQFF
CDR3 DNA: TGTGCCAGCAGCCAGACAGGGCTCAATGAGCAGTTCTTC

D gene: TRBD2
clone size: .
J gene: TRBJ2-7
V gene: TRBV27
CDR3 protein: CASPGRATREQYF
CDR3 DNA: TGTGCCAGCCCCGGGAGGGCTACCCGAGAGCAGTACTTC

D gene: .
clone size: once
J gene: TRBJ1-2
V gene: TRBV19
CDR3 protein: CASSIRAGMDYGYTF
CDR3 DNA: TGTGCCAGTAGTATCCGGGCAGGGATGGACTATGGCTACACCTTC

D gene: TRBD1
clone size: .
J gene: TRBJ2-7
V gene: TRBV5-6
CDR3 protein: CASSSPRQGRYEQYF
CDR3 DNA: TGTGCCAGCAGCTCCCCACGACAGGGGAGGTACGAGCAGTACTTC

D gene: TRBD1
clone size: .
J gene: TRBJ1-5
V gene: TRBV7-9
CDR3 protein: CASSAGTGLAYSNQPQHF
CDR3 DNA: TGTGCCAGCAGCGCCGGGACAGGCCTTGCTTATAGCAATCAGCCCCAGCATTTT

D gene: TRBD2
clone size: .
J gene: TRBJ2-1
V gene: TRBV11-3
CDR3 protein: CASSPGLAGGSYNEQFF
CDR3 DNA: TGTGCCAGCAGCCCCGGACTAGCGGGAGGGTCCTACAATGAGCAGTTCTTC

D gene: TRBD1
clone size: .
J gene: TRBJ1-2
V gene: TRBV5-1
CDR3 protein: CASSTRTGGLDGYTF
CDR3 DNA: TGCGCCAGCAGCACCAGGACAGGGGGGCTCGATGGCTACACCTTC

D gene: .
clone size: .
J gene: TRBJ1-2
V gene: TRBV9
CDR3 protein: CANPRRSRGGYTF
CDR3 DNA: TGTGCCAATCCACGTAGGAGCAGGGGAGGCTACACCTTC

D gene: .
clone size: .
J gene: TRBJ2-1
V gene: TRBV6-5
CDR3 protein: CASGTVLTIDEQFF
CDR3 DNA: TGTGCCAGCGGAACGGTCCTTACTATCGATGAGCAGTTCTTC

D gene: .
clone size: .
J gene: TRBJ1-4
V gene: TRBV7-8
CDR3 protein: CASSLAGVEKLFF
CDR3 DNA: TGTGCCAGCAGCTTAGCGGGCGTTGAAAAACTGTTTTTT

D gene: TRBD2
clone size: .
J gene: TRBJ2-1
V gene: TRBV5-7
CDR3 protein: CASSLDQRESWNNEQFF
CDR3 DNA: TGTGCCAGCAGCTTGGACCAGCGGGAGTCTTGGAACAATGAGCAGTTCTTC

D gene: .
clone size: .
J gene: TRBJ2-3
V gene: TRBV7-9
CDR3 protein: CASSSRELVSTQYF
CDR3 DNA: TGTGCCAGCAGCTCGCGTGAACTCGTATCGACTCAGTATTTT

D gene: TRBD1
clone size: .
J gene: TRBJ1-4
V gene: TRBV14
CDR3 protein: CASSQTGGNVGEKLFF
CDR3 DNA: TGTGCCAGCAGCCAGACAGGGGGCAACGTAGGTGAAAAACTGTTTTTT

D gene: .
clone size: .
J gene: TRBJ2-7
V gene: TRBV19
CDR3 protein: CASSTGGRTYEQYF
CDR3 DNA: TGTGCCAGCTCCACCGGAGGGCGAACCTACGAGCAGTACTTC

D gene: TRBD1
clone size: .
J gene: TRBJ2-7
V gene: TRBV6-5
CDR3 protein: CASSSRGQTYEQYF
CDR3 DNA: TGTGCCAGCAGTAGTAGGGGACAGACCTACGAGCAGTACTTC

D gene: .
clone size: .
J gene: TRBJ1-2
V gene: TRBV7-9
CDR3 protein: CASSKQGLDGYTF
CDR3 DNA: TGTGCCAGCAGCAAACAGGGATTAGATGGCTACACCTTC

D gene: .
clone size: .
J gene: TRBJ2-1
V gene: TRBV28
CDR3 protein: CASSTNPAGQFF
CDR3 DNA: TGTGCCAGCAGCACCAACCCCGCCGGGCAGTTCTTC

D gene: TRBD1
clone size: .
J gene: TRBJ1-4
V gene: TRBV19
CDR3 protein: CASAGTAATNEKLFF
CDR3 DNA: TGTGCCAGCGCCGGGACAGCAGCAACTAATGAAAAACTGTTTTTT

D gene: .
clone size: once
J gene: TRBJ2-7
V gene: TRBV6-5
CDR3 protein: CASTVSSYEQYF
CDR3 DNA: TGTGCCAGCACTGTTAGCTCCTACGAGCAGTACTTC

D gene: .
clone size: .
J gene: TRBJ2-5
V gene: TRBV14
CDR3 protein: CASSHLLGRASGPKETQYF
CDR3 DNA: TGTGCCAGCAGCCACCTACTTGGGCGGGCGTCGGGTCCTAAAGAGACCCAGTACTTC

D gene: .
clone size: .
J gene: TRBJ1-2
V gene: TRBV7-9
CDR3 protein: CASRGSGTVSYGYTF
CDR3 DNA: TGTGCCAGCCGGGGGTCCGGGACGGTTTCCTATGGCTACACCTTC

D gene: TRBD1
clone size: .
J gene: TRBJ1-2
V gene: TRBV6-5
CDR3 protein: CASSSSGTGASYTF
CDR3 DNA: TGTGCCAGCAGTTCCTCCGGGACAGGGGCGAGCTACACCTTC